The clone carrying this T cell receptor beta chain was seen only a few times. As yet, its antigen is unknown. The data are from a study of post-analysis software for immune sequencing data. Whole-study results and caveats: Comparison with controls showed significantly lower normalized Chao1 diversity in multiple sclerosis patients.

Incorporated into the TCR beta cDNA libraries were unique molecular identifiers, which served to reduce PCR and sequencing biases. TCRdb ran MiXCR on the PCR reads and lists one entry per CDR3 protein. The sample has hundreds of thousands of distinct CDR3 sequences; around a third are singletons. This receptor was taken from a girl aged 10 to 17 with multiple sclerosis. The sample taken for sequencing was blood.

This CDR3 reads CASSFSGYEQYF. The CDR3 DNA is TGTGCCAGCAGTTTCTCGGGCTACGAGCAGTACTTC. V usage is TRBV12-3 or TRBV12-4 and J usage is TRBJ2-7, with no clear D. The CDR3 contains 12 residues. V lost 3 bases and J 3 bases, leaving 6 bases between the germline ends.